The clone carrying this TCR beta chain turned up a few times. The record originates from a study of T cell responses to AZD1222 COVID-19 vaccine. The CDR3 spans 12 residues. V was pared by 5 bases and J by 4 bases, with 8 bases between. Clones were sequenced by immunoSEQ multiplex PCR, and TCRdb holds only the in-frame ones, with some missing. In the table there are approximately 89,000 clones, around 90% of which are singletons. The source material was peripheral blood, sampled 28 days after the second AZD1222 dose. This TCR derives from an adult who received the AZD1222 COVID-19 vaccine. The rearrangement uses TRBV12-3 or TRBV12-4 and TRBJ1-1; D unclear. The CDR3 is CASSIQSTEAFF. CDR3 nucleotide sequence: TGTGCCAGCAGTATCCAATCCACTGAAGCTTTCTTT.